The 20 T cell receptor beta chains below all came from one sample that was sequenced in a study of OX40 agonist ivuxolimab in advanced cancers. TCRdb's table, derived via immunoSEQ multiplex PCR, lists solely in-frame clones and lacks some. The sample lists over 55,000 clones, 94% occurring once. The sample here was CD4+ or CD8+ T cells sorted from blood, taken in a trial of the OX40 agonist ivuxolimab. The source is an adult with an advanced solid tumor such as melanoma, head and neck, liver or kidney cancer.

The rearrangement uses TRBV7-6 and TRBJ1-1; D possibly corresponds to TRBD1 (6 bases). Germline V gives CDR1 SGHVS, CDR2 FNYEAQ. The CDR3 loop spans 15 amino acids. Trimming shortened V by 5 bases and J by 6 bases, and 19 bases separated the two germline ends. In nucleotides, the CDR3 is TGTGCCAGCAGCGCGTCCCAGGGGCGTGGTCCTGAAGCTTTCTTT. Translating gives CASSASQGRGPEAFF.

The V gene is TRBV5-1, the J gene TRBJ1-5; D gene ambiguous. Trimming took off 0 bases at V and 6 bases at J, with 16 bases between the two ends. Germline CDR1 SGHRS, CDR2 YFSETQ. The CDR3 is made up of 16 amino acids. CDR3 loop: CASSLGSGGPSQPQHF. The CDR3 region has the DNA TGCGCCAGCAGCTTGGGGTCAGGTGGACCGAGTCAGCCCCAGCATTTT.

The chain couples TRBV14 to TRBJ2-7; tentatively, D is TRBD1 (5 bases). Germline values: CDR1 SGHDN, CDR2 FVKESK. CDR3 size: 16 residues. Trimming removed 2 bases from V and 5 bases from J, with 19 bases in between. The CDR3: CASSQYPTGAQDEQYF. CDR3 sequence (DNA): TGTGCCAGCAGCCAATATCCTACAGGCGCCCAGGACGAGCAGTACTTC.

The CDR3 nucleotides are TGTGCCAGCACCCTGGGGACGGTCATGTGGACTGAAGCTTTCTTT. It translates to CASTLGTVMWTEAFF. J is TRBJ1-1 and V is TRBV11-2; D possibly corresponds to TRBD1 (5 bases). The CDR3 runs 15 residues. Germline assignment: CDR1 SGHAT and CDR2 FQNNGV. V was cut by 7 bases and J by 5 bases, with 20 bases left in between.

The V gene is TRBV7-2, the J gene TRBJ1-2; 9 nucleotides line up with TRBD1. This CDR3 has 17 amino acids. The trim removed 5 bases at V and 2 bases at J, leaving 12 bases unmatched. Looked up from germline, CDR1 is SGHTA and CDR2 is FQGNSA. CDR3 loop: CASSPIPTGQGNYGYTF. The CDR3 DNA follows: TGTGCCAGCAGCCCGATCCCCACGGGACAGGGAAACTATGGCTACACCTTC.

This chain joins TRBV19 and TRBJ2-7; D gene uncertain. V was cut by 3 bases and J by 2 bases, with 11 bases left in between. CDR1 is LNHDA and CDR2 is SQIVND in the germline V gene (reference sequence). The CDR3 covers 14 residues. The CDR3 loop is CASSIVNRAYEQYF. The CDR3 coding sequence is TGTGCCAGTAGTATCGTCAACCGAGCCTACGAGCAGTACTTC.

The chain has TRBV28 and TRBJ2-5, with D unresolved. The CDR3 has 15 amino acids. V gave up 4 bases and J gave up 0 bases, with 12 bases separating them. Germline assignment: CDR1 MDHEN and CDR2 SYDVKM. The CDR3 is CASSSHPGHQETQYF. The CDR3 DNA follows: TGTGCCAGCAGTTCCCACCCCGGGCACCAAGAGACCCAGTACTTC.

The CDR3 loop reads CASSLGRNDYTF. The DNA of the CDR3 is TGTGCCAGCAGCTTAGGAAGGAACGACTACACCTTC. The V and J genes are TRBV11-2 and TRBJ1-2; the D is unclear. CDR1 and CDR2 (germline): SGHAT, FQNNGV. Trimming stripped 1 base from V and 10 bases from J, with 10 bases between. The CDR3 consists of 12 residues.

The CDR3 spells CASSQELVTGGQPQHF. The CDR3 region has the DNA TGCGCCAGCAGCCAAGAGTTGGTGACAGGGGGCCAGCCCCAGCATTTT. This chain links TRBV4-3 with TRBJ1-5; 10 positions match TRBD1. Germline CDR1 reads LGHNA; CDR2 reads YSLEER. The CDR3 sequence is 16 residues long. After removal of 0 bases from V and 7 bases from J, the junction contained 6 bases not matched to a gene.

V gene TRBV28 combines with J gene TRBJ2-7; no definite D call. CDR1 is MDHEN, CDR2 SYDVKM, per germline. The CDR3 is made up of 11 amino acids. The ends were cut back, 6 bases at V and 5 bases at J, with 8 bases in the middle. CDR3 DNA: TGTGCCAGCAGCCCCGTCGACGAGCAGTACTTC. It encodes CASSPVDEQYF.

The rearrangement uses TRBV7-6 and TRBJ2-3, with a tentative D call TRBD2 (5 bases). This CDR3 is 13 amino acids long. Trimming stripped 1 base from V and 5 bases from J, with 7 bases between. From germline, CDR1 is SGHVS and CDR2 FNYEAQ. The CDR3 nucleotides are TGTGCCAGCAGCTTAGGGGCGGGAGATACGCAGTATTTT. Translating it yields CASSLGAGDTQYF.

V usage is TRBV4-3 and J usage is TRBJ1-1; D gene uncertain. The germline V gene has CDR1 LGHNA and CDR2 YSLEER. This CDR3 is 13 amino acids long. V was clipped by 0 bases and J by 8 bases, with 10 bases between them. The CDR3 loop is CASSQDSRQEAFF. DNA for the CDR3: TGCGCCAGCAGCCAAGACTCAAGGCAGGAAGCTTTCTTT.

The V call is TRBV5-1, the J call TRBJ2-7; D could derive from TRBD1 or TRBD2 (5 bases each). Germline CDR1 is SGHRS and CDR2 is YFSETQ. There are 15 residues in the CDR3. Trimming pared 1 base from V and 4 bases from J, leaving 15 bases between. Written as DNA, the CDR3 is TGCGCCAGCAGCTTGACCCGGGACCAATTTTACGAGCAGTACTTC. Translated: CASSLTRDQFYEQYF.

J is TRBJ1-4 and V is TRBV7-6; D might be TRBD1 (5 bases). This CDR3 has 14 amino acids. In germline, CDR1 is SGHVS, CDR2 FNYEAQ. The ends were cut back, 5 bases at V and 5 bases at J, with 12 bases in the middle. In DNA form, the CDR3 reads TGTGCCAGCAGCCAGCGGGGCGGAAATGAAAAACTGTTTTTT. Protein sequence: CASSQRGGNEKLFF.

The rearrangement joins TRBV29-1 to TRBJ2-7, with TRBD1 matching over 11 bases. J lost 2 bases, V lost 7 bases, and 4 bases had no gene match. This CDR3 is built from 13 residues. Looked up from germline, CDR1 is SQVTM and CDR2 is ANQGSEA. CDR3: CSARTGGAYEQYF. For the CDR3, the DNA is TGCAGCGCTCGGACAGGGGGCGCCTACGAGCAGTACTTC.

The rearrangement joins TRBV2 to TRBJ2-1; possible D gene TRBD2, 5 bases. The CDR3 consists of 14 residues. Germline CDR1 SNHLY, CDR2 FYNNEI. V shed 3 bases and J shed 6 bases, with 12 bases lying between them. The CDR3 protein is CASSEPDGLNEQFF. The CDR3 region has the DNA TGTGCCAGCAGTGAGCCCGATGGACTCAATGAGCAGTTCTTC. Drawing the rest from reference TRBV2 and TRBJ2-1, the complete variable domain is EPEVTQTPSHQVTQMGQEVILRCVPISNHLYFYWYRQILGQKVEFLVSFYNNEISEKSEIFDDQFSVERPDGSNFTLKIRSTKLEDSAMYFCASSEPDGLNEQFFGPGTRLTVL.

This sequence joins TRBV7-9 and TRBJ2-7, with 7 bases identical to TRBD1. The CDR3 is 19 amino acids. Germline CDR1 SEHNR, CDR2 FQNEAQ (reference sequence). After removal of 1 base from V and 3 bases from J, the junction contained 18 bases not matched to a gene. Here the CDR3 reads CASSLEVPLQQGRNYEQYF. The CDR3 DNA reads TGTGCCAGCAGCTTAGAGGTTCCCCTTCAACAGGGGAGAAACTACGAGCAGTACTTC.

The chain is built from TRBV7-2 and TRBJ1-2; possibly TRBD1 for D (6 bases). CDR1 is SGHTA and CDR2 is FQGNSA in the germline V gene. V dropped 3 bases and J dropped 5 bases, with 13 bases sitting between them. The length of the CDR3 is 14 residues. CDR3 nucleotides: TGTGCCAGCAGCTTCCTAACAGGGACATATGGCTACACCTTC. This sequence encodes CASSFLTGTYGYTF.

This clone was observed once. The V and J genes are TRBV7-8 and TRBJ1-4; possibly TRBD1 for D (5 bases). The germline V gene encodes CDR1 SGHVS and CDR2 FQNEAQ. The CDR3 loop spans 15 amino acids. Deletions cut 5 bases from V and 7 bases from J, with 17 bases between. CDR3 amino acids: CASSPGGEVGEKLFF. In nucleotides, the CDR3 is TGTGCCAGCAGCCCCGGGGGGGAAGTAGGTGAAAAACTGTTTTTT.

The chain carries TRBV19 and TRBJ1-5; 8 bases are a match to TRBD1. The ends lost 3 bases at V and 9 bases at J; junction bases unmatched: 7. The CDR3 is made up of 14 amino acids. Germline CDR1 and CDR2: LNHDA and SQIVND (reference sequence). CDR3 in amino acids: CASSIGTGHGPQHF. CDR3 coding DNA: TGTGCCAGTAGTATCGGGACAGGCCACGGGCCCCAGCATTTT.